A single sample gave rise to the 24 T cell receptor beta chains below, sequenced in a study of T cell responses to AZD1222 COVID-19 vaccine (dated by TCRdb to 2020 to 2023). This specimen's time point label, per the study, means: baseline before first vaccination. The library was built by means of the immunoSEQ multiplex PCR assay. Here the immuneACCESS table is served through TCRdb, limited to in-frame sequences with V and J called. Missing clones are a known gap in these copies; in checked studies unresolved V genes cover under half, and the rest lacks a known reason. The sample records under 110,000 clones, around 83% of which are singletons. Approximately 1.3% of the sample comes from the top ten. The source material was peripheral blood, sampled on day 0 of AZD1222 vaccination. The receptors were sampled from an adult in good health.

This clone was picked up a small number of times. This chain connects TRBV7-8 to TRBJ2-7; TRBD1 is a possible D gene (5 bases). This CDR3 contains 15 residues. Trimming cost V 2 bases and J 4 bases, with 15 bases left between them. Germline V gene sequence: CDR1 SGHVS, CDR2 FQNEAQ. The CDR3 region has the DNA TGTGCCAGCAGCTTACCTCAGGGTTCGGGTTACGAGCAGTACTTC. This codes for CASSLPQGSGYEQYF.

The chain uses TRBV3-1 (or the pseudogene TRBV3-2) and TRBJ1-1; D gene uncertain. Per the germline V gene, CDR1 is LGHDT and CDR2 is YNNKEL (reference sequence). CDR3 length: 12 residues. Trimming removed 6 bases from V and 3 bases from J, with 8 bases in between. The DNA for the CDR3 is TGTGCCAGCAGGTCTACGGACACTGAAGCTTTCTTT. Protein product: CASRSTDTEAFF.

This clone was seen just once. V usage is TRBV4-2 and J usage is TRBJ1-4; D is perhaps TRBD1 (6 bases). The CDR3 runs 16 residues. V was shortened by 4 bases and J by 8 bases, with 20 bases between the two germline ends. Germline V gives CDR1 LGHNA, CDR2 YNFKEQ. CDR3 region: CASSRVQQGEGEKLFF. The CDR3 DNA follows: TGTGCCAGCAGCCGGGTTCAACAGGGAGAGGGGGAAAAACTGTTTTTT.

About this clone itself: The DNA is left out, because the CDR3 cannot be placed on it with certainty; the CDR3 is given as TCRdb lists it. This chain connects TRBV28 to TRBJ1-4; the table's D gene call, TRBD1, was not cross checked with the DNA. From germline, CDR1 is MDHEN and CDR2 SYDVKM. Inclusive of both ends, the CDR3 amounts to 17 amino acids. CDR3 amino acids: CASSSSTGKGTNEKLFF.

The V call is TRBV27, the J call TRBJ1-4; 7 bases map to TRBD1. The CDR3 is made up of 14 amino acids. V gave up 5 bases and J gave up 8 bases; unmatched junction bases: 8. Germline assignment: CDR1 MNHEY and CDR2 SMNVEV (reference sequence). This CDR3 is CASSTRQGREKLFF. The DNA of the CDR3 is TGTGCCAGCAGTACCCGACAGGGCCGGGAAAAACTGTTTTTT.

The V call is TRBV27, the J call TRBJ1-6, with D perhaps TRBD1 (5 bases). The V gene lost 5 bases and the J gene lost 7 bases, with 15 bases spanning the gap. This CDR3 has 15 residues. The germline V gene has CDR1 MNHEY and CDR2 SMNVEV (reference sequence). The DNA of the CDR3 is TGTGCCAGCAGTCCACTGGGGCAAGGCAATTCACCCCTCCACTTT. The encoded protein is CASSPLGQGNSPLHF.

The chain is built from TRBV28 and TRBJ2-6; D remains ambiguous. Germline lookup yields CDR1 MDHEN and CDR2 SYDVKM. Trimming cost V 6 bases and J 1 base, with 10 bases left between them. CDR3 size: 15 residues. The CDR3 region has the DNA TGTGCCAGCAGCCTGCCACGATCTGGGGCCAACGTCCTGACTTTC. Amino acid sequence: CASSLPRSGANVLTF. The whole variable domain, remainder taken from reference TRBV28 and TRBJ2-6, is DVKVTQSSRYLVKRTGEKVFLECVQDMDHENMFWYRQDPGLGLRLIYFSYDVKMKEKGDIPEGYSVSREKKERFSLILESASTNQTSMYLCASSLPRSGANVLTFGAGSRLTVL.

The gene calls are TRBV30 and TRBJ1-6, with D possibly being TRBD1 (6 bases). In germline, CDR1 is GTSNPN, CDR2 SVGIG (reference sequence). The CDR3 sequence is 15 residues long. The V end was cut by 1 base, the J end by 12 bases, with 19 bases between. For the CDR3, the DNA is TGTGCCTGGAGTGCCCTGGGGGGGGCACAAGGACCCCTCCACTTT. Translating gives CAWSALGGAQGPLHF.

The V call is TRBV6-5, the J call TRBJ1-5, with D unresolved. Trimming took off 7 bases at V and 5 bases at J, with 9 bases between the two ends. This CDR3 spans 12 amino acids. Germline CDR1 MNHEY, CDR2 SVGAGI. CDR3 in DNA: TGTGCCAGCAAGACTGGGGATCAGCCCCAGCATTTT. Amino acids: CASKTGDQPQHF.

The chain uses TRBV5-1 and TRBJ2-5; 9 positions agree with TRBD2. The CDR3 spans 18 residues. From germline, CDR1 is SGHRS and CDR2 YFSETQ. The J segment lost 0 bases and the V segment lost 0 bases, leaving 9 bases of the junction unmatched. The CDR3 is CASSLASVAGAHQETQYF. The CDR3 nucleotides are TGCGCCAGCAGCTTGGCGTCCGTAGCGGGAGCACACCAAGAGACCCAGTACTTC.

The sample holds one count of this clone. V and J are TRBV5-1 and TRBJ2-2; 8 positions agree with TRBD1. The CDR3 contains 16 residues. With V trimmed by 4 bases and J by 0 bases, 5 bases remained unmatched. Per the germline V gene, CDR1 is SGHRS and CDR2 is YFSETQ. DNA for the CDR3: TGCGCCAGCAGCCCGCAGGGGGCGCCGAACACCGGGGAGCTGTTTTTT. It translates to CASSPQGAPNTGELFF.

The V gene is TRBV7-9, the J gene TRBJ2-7; TRBD2 is a possible D gene (6 bases). Germline-derived CDR1 and CDR2 are SEHNR and FQNEAQ (reference sequence). CDR3 length: 14 amino acids. V shed 3 bases and J shed 5 bases, with 14 bases lying between them. The CDR3 DNA reads TGTGCCAGCAGCTTGCGTAGGGGAGGAAACGAGCAGTACTTC. Residues: CASSLRRGGNEQYF.

The chain is built from TRBV14 and TRBJ1-2; 9 nucleotides agree with TRBD1. This CDR3 comprises 16 residues. Germline V gene lookup returns CDR1 SGHDN and CDR2 FVKESK. Unmatched junction bases numbered 9, after V lost 3 bases and J lost 4 bases. This CDR3 is CASSHTGGQGSYGYTF. The CDR3, as DNA: TGTGCCAGCAGCCATACCGGCGGACAGGGGTCCTATGGCTACACCTTC.

The chain recombines TRBV7-2 with TRBJ2-5; 10 bases are a match to TRBD2. J gave up 5 bases and V 1 base, and 10 bases lay outside the gene matches. The CDR3 totals 17 residues. Germline loops: CDR1 SGHTA, CDR2 FQGNSA. CDR3 in amino acids: CASSLVLSSGSGETQYF. CDR3 DNA: TGTGCCAGCAGCTTAGTCCTTTCTAGCGGGAGTGGCGAGACCCAGTACTTC.

This chain links TRBV19 with TRBJ2-1; TRBD1 matches at 9 bases. Germline V lookup: CDR1 LNHDA, CDR2 SQIVND (reference sequence). Trimming cost V 4 bases and J 9 bases; bases outside gene matches: 10. CDR3 size: 15 residues. CDR3 loop: CASSTRRQGGGEQFF. Written as DNA, the CDR3 is TGTGCCAGTAGTACCCGTCGACAGGGGGGTGGTGAGCAGTTCTTC.

This sequence joins TRBV28 and TRBJ2-2, with D maybe TRBD2 (6 bases). CDR3 length: 15 residues. From germline, CDR1 is MDHEN and CDR2 SYDVKM. V was trimmed by 1 base and J by 7 bases, leaving 13 bases between them. Here the CDR3 reads CASSLSGRGVGELFF. Here the CDR3 DNA reads TGTGCCAGCAGTTTATCCGGGAGAGGTGTCGGGGAGCTGTTTTTT.

The V and J genes are TRBV6-5 and TRBJ1-5; D perhaps matches TRBD1 (5 bases). The germline V and J ends were trimmed by 10 bases and 7 bases, with 17 bases remaining between them. The CDR3 length is 13 residues. Germline V CDR1 and CDR2: MNHEY, SVGAGI. The CDR3 here is CATSISGHQPQHF. For the CDR3, the DNA is TGTGCCACCTCGATTTCGGGGCACCAGCCCCAGCATTTT.

The V and J genes are TRBV5-4 and TRBJ2-3; D tentatively fits TRBD1 or TRBD2 (5 bases each). The germline V and J ends were trimmed by 2 bases and 1 base, with 8 bases remaining between them. Germline lookup yields CDR1 SGHNT and CDR2 YYREEE (reference sequence). The CDR3 loop spans 14 amino acids. The CDR3 bases are TGTGCCAGCAGCTTTAGGGGAGGCACAGATACGCAGTATTTT. Protein sequence: CASSFRGGTDTQYF. Drawing the rest from reference TRBV5-4 and TRBJ2-3, the complete variable domain is ETGVTQSPTHLIKTRGQQVTLRCSSQSGHNTVSWYQQALGQGPQFIFQYYREEENGRGNFPPRFSGLQFPNYSSELNVNALELDDSALYLCASSFRGGTDTQYFGPGTRLTVL.

The gene calls are TRBV7-3 and TRBJ2-3; tentatively, D is TRBD2 (6 bases). Germline-derived CDR1 and CDR2 are SGHTA and FQGTGA. V was cut by 2 bases and J by 0 bases, with 9 bases left in between. The CDR3 extends over 15 amino acids. In DNA form, the CDR3 reads TGTGCCAGCAGCTTAGGTCTAGCGAGCACAGATACGCAGTATTTT. This gives the protein CASSLGLASTDTQYF. The full variable domain, completed using reference TRBV7-3 and TRBJ2-3, is GAGVSQTPSNKVTEKGKYVELRCDPISGHTALYWYRQSLGQGPEFLIYFQGTGAADDSGLPNDRFFAVRPEGSVSTLKIQRTERGDSAVYLCASSLGLASTDTQYFGPGTRLTVL.

Comment on this clone: A read error may account for a junction end that differs from germline. The chain recombines TRBV28 with TRBJ1-5, with 8 nucleotides matching TRBD1. The CDR3 runs 12 residues. The germline V gene encodes CDR1 MDHEN and CDR2 SYDVKM. The CDR3 sequence is CASSSAGGRRDF. CDR3 in DNA: TGTGCCAGCAGTTCCGCAGGGGGCCGAAGGGATTTT.

The chain uses TRBV7-2 and TRBJ2-1; D perhaps matches TRBD2 (6 bases). The CDR3 runs to 14 residues. Germline CDR1 reads SGHTA; CDR2 reads FQGNSA. V was pared by 5 bases and J by 7 bases, with 15 bases between. The CDR3 nucleotides are TGTGCCAGCAGCCTCCGACTAGAAGGTAATGAGCAGTTCTTC. It translates to CASSLRLEGNEQFF.

Only a few counts were recorded for this clone. The chain links TRBV28 to TRBJ1-3; a possible D gene is TRBD1 (5 bases). Germline CDR1 and CDR2: MDHEN and SYDVKM. V was trimmed by 3 bases and J by 1 base, leaving 10 bases between them. The CDR3 covers 15 residues. For the CDR3, the DNA is TGTGCCAGCAGTTTGGTAGGACAATCTGGAAACACCATATATTTT. It yields the protein CASSLVGQSGNTIYF.

The rearrangement uses TRBV14 and TRBJ2-1; D unresolved. Trimming removed 4 bases at V and 5 bases at J, with 15 bases between. From germline, CDR1 is SGHDN and CDR2 FVKESK. This CDR3 spans 15 amino acids. Written as DNA, the CDR3 is TGTGCCAGCAGCCCAAGTAGTTGGGCCAACAATGAGCAGTTCTTC. Its translation is CASSPSSWANNEQFF.

The rearrangement uses TRBV9 and TRBJ2-1, with 7 bases fitting TRBD1. The CDR3 is 15 residues long. V gave up 4 bases and J gave up 5 bases; unmatched junction bases: 9. Germline V CDR1 and CDR2: SGDLS, YYNGEE. The CDR3: CASSPRGTVDNEQFF. The CDR3 region has the DNA TGTGCCAGCAGCCCGAGGGGGACAGTCGACAATGAGCAGTTCTTC.